These T cell receptor beta chains were read from a single sample in a study of T cell repertoires in cytomegalovirus infection. These TCRs are of unknown antigen specificity. MiXCR, applied by TCRdb to the reads, yields one record per CDR3 protein. The table shows around 430,000 distinct CDR3 sequences, with under 45% occurring only once. Here the sequenced sample was cultured PBMCs, taken from culture after CMV antigen stimulation. Receptors were obtained from a human donor in good health (CMV status not recorded). Some clones in this sample may be carry-over from other donors' samples. Both conserved end residues are part of each CDR3. A D gene is named only where the DNA matches it firmly. Size is stated for part of the rows, as once, few or many counts, or as a class when the clone is expanded.

TRBV18,TRBJ2-5,NA,NA,CASAVVGVETQYF,TGTGCCAGCGCCGTAGTTGGGGTAGAGACCCAGTACTTC
TRBV6-1,TRBJ2-7,NA,TRBD2,CASSGSGRTYEQYF,TGTGCCAGCAGTGGTAGCGGGAGAACCTACGAGCAGTACTTC
TRBV6-1,TRBJ1-1,NA,TRBD1,CASRTQGAEAFF,TGTGCCAGCAGGACCCAGGGGGCTGAAGCTTTCTTT
TRBV7-2,TRBJ1-1,many,NA,CASSLLRANTEAFF,TGTGCCAGCAGCCTCCTTAGGGCGAACACTGAAGCTTTCTTT
TRBV3-1,TRBJ2-1,NA,TRBD2,CASSPPGLAADNEQFF,TGTGCCAGCAGCCCCCCGGGACTAGCGGCTGACAATGAGCAGTTCTTC
TRBV14,TRBJ2-7,NA,TRBD1,CASSQGFGTVYEQYF,TGTGCCAGCAGCCAAGGGTTTGGGACAGTCTACGAGCAGTACTTC
TRBV19,TRBJ1-2,NA,TRBD1,CASSIPPGDRGLHYGYTF,TGTGCCAGTAGTATACCCCCGGGAGACAGGGGGCTTCACTATGGCTACACCTTC
TRBV7-8,TRBJ2-3,few,TRBD2,CASSLAGGATDTQYF,TGTGCCAGCAGCTTAGCCGGGGGGGCCACAGATACGCAGTATTTT
TRBV7-2,TRBJ2-7,few,TRBD2,CASSSRLAGGQYF,TGTGCCAGCAGCTCCCGACTAGCGGGAGGGCAGTACTTC
TRBV9,TRBJ2-2,NA,TRBD1,CASSASGDRNTGELFF,TGTGCCAGCAGCGCTAGTGGGGACAGGAACACCGGGGAGCTGTTTTTT
TRBV7-6,TRBJ1-6,few,NA,CASSMTSNYNSPLHF,TGTGCCAGCAGTATGACAAGTAATTATAATTCACCCCTCCACTTT
TRBV6-5,TRBJ1-6,NA,NA,CASSPQRRSSGSPLHF,TGTGCCAGCAGTCCCCAACGGCGGAGCTCTGGTTCACCCCTCCACTTT
TRBV7-2,TRBJ1-2,NA,NA,CASSLGPRYGYTF,TGTGCCAGCAGCTTAGGGCCTCGCTATGGCTACACCTTC
TRBV6-1,TRBJ2-5,NA,NA,CASSERYSQETQYF,TGTGCCAGCAGTGAGCGTTACAGCCAAGAGACCCAGTACTTC
TRBV5-1,TRBJ2-7,once,TRBD1,CASSLGPGQAYEQYF,TGCGCCAGCAGCTTGGGGCCGGGACAGGCCTACGAGCAGTACTTC
TRBV2,TRBJ2-1,NA,NA,CASSYTASDEQFF,TGTGCCAGCTCATACACGGCTTCTGATGAGCAGTTCTTC
TRBV4-2,TRBJ2-2,NA,NA,CASSQGGGRVRRELFF,TGTGCCAGCAGCCAGGGGGGAGGCAGGGTGCGCAGGGAGCTGTTTTTT
TRBV7-6,TRBJ2-1,few,NA,CASSLRDALGNEQFF,TGTGCCAGCAGCTTACGGGACGCCCTGGGCAATGAGCAGTTCTTC
TRBV7-9,TRBJ1-4,few,NA,CASSHPTNEKLFF,TGTGCCAGCAGCCATCCAACTAATGAAAAACTGTTTTTT
TRBV7-3,TRBJ1-6,NA,NA,CASSNGTAYNSPLHF,TGTGCCAGCAGCAACGGGACGGCTTATAATTCACCCCTCCACTTT
TRBV27,TRBJ2-1,NA,NA,CASSPYSHNEQFF,TGTGCCAGCAGTCCTTACTCCCACAATGAGCAGTTCTTC
TRBV19,TRBJ1-6,NA,NA,CASSRRQANSPLHF,TGTGCCAGTAGTAGAAGACAGGCGAACTCACCCCTCCACTTT
TRBV6-5,TRBJ2-1,NA,TRBD1,CASSNQGQFANEQFF,TGTGCCAGCAGTAACCAGGGACAGTTTGCCAATGAGCAGTTCTTC
TRBV19,TRBJ2-1,NA,NA,CASSKGGESLSSYNEQFF,TGTGCCAGTAGTAAGGGGGGGGAGTCCCTTAGCTCCTACAATGAGCAGTTCTTC
TRBV7-6,TRBJ2-2,NA,NA,CASGWGPNTGELFF,TGTGCCAGCGGTTGGGGGCCGAACACCGGGGAGCTGTTTTTT
TRBV10-3,TRBJ2-3,NA,NA,CAISEAGWADTQYF,TGTGCCATCAGTGAAGCAGGGTGGGCAGATACGCAGTATTTT
TRBV7-8,TRBJ2-7,NA,TRBD2,CASSSGLAGVYYEQYF,TGTGCCAGCAGCTCAGGACTAGCGGGAGTCTACTACGAGCAGTACTTC
TRBV25-1,TRBJ2-5,NA,TRBD1,CASSEWAGTEETQYF,TGTGCCAGCAGTGAATGGGCCGGGACAGAAGAGACCCAGTACTTC
TRBV4-3,TRBJ2-3,NA,NA,CASSRSGGGEADTQYF,TGCGCCAGCAGCCGGTCTGGCGGGGGCGAGGCAGATACGCAGTATTTT